What follows is one T cell receptor beta chain and its context. Its cognate antigen is unknown. V was clipped by 4 bases and J by 1 base; unmatched bases: 5. This CDR3 comprises 15 residues. The data derive from a study of T cell repertoires in cytomegalovirus infection. The overall study: The study used recently identified HLA-C-restricted and well-studied HLA-B-restricted CMV epitopes. Shared public TCR beta signatures pointed to both CMV infection and a matching HLA type. Study outcomes and limitations: The ex vivo response was dominated by HLA-C-restricted CMV-specific TCR beta clonotypes.

One entry per CDR3 protein, called by TCRdb with MiXCR from the reads. The sample comprises some 130,000 distinct CDR3 sequences, around 32% of which are singletons, and around 50% rests with the top ten. The gene calls are TRBV12-3 or TRBV12-4 and TRBJ1-2; 8 nucleotides align to TRBD1. Sample: CD8+ T cells from cultured PBMCs, taken from culture after CMV antigen stimulation. The receptor comes from a human donor in good health (CMV status not recorded). Some clones in this sample may be carry-over from other donors' samples. Written as DNA, the CDR3 is TGTGCCAGCAGTTGGGGACAGGCTTTTAACTATGGCTACACCTTC. It specifies CASSWGQAFNYGYTF.